The T cell receptor beta chain under discussion was sequenced for a study of beta chain features in type 1 diabetes. Study outcomes and limitations: Shorter templates might be favored by PCR, and equally so in patients and in controls. Insertion counts at VDJ junctions were lower in type 1 diabetes patients, who also showed more deletions there. Type 1 diabetes patients had TCRB CDR3s that were shorter (moderately but significantly so) in all four CD4+ subsets.

J gave up 1 base and V 1 base, and 3 bases lay outside the gene matches. This CDR3 region has 16 residues. Per the germline V gene, CDR1 is SEHNR and CDR2 is FQNEAQ (reference sequence). In this sample, this clone turned up a few times. Its antigen is not identified. Expressed TCRB transcripts were sequenced because the entire RNA isolate underwent reverse transcription. The assay was immunoSEQ multiplex PCR, and TCRdb's table has in-frame clones only and misses some. The sample lists roughly 100,000 clones; under 30% were seen once. Averaging around 120 mL, one heparinised blood draw was given by each donor.

The sequenced material came from central memory CD4+ T cells from blood. The receptor comes from a woman aged 18-30 years with type 1 diabetes. V and J are TRBV7-9 and TRBJ1-5; 8 bases match TRBD1. The CDR3 is CASSLETGASNQPQHF. CDR3 coding DNA: TGTGCCAGCAGCTTAGAGACAGGGGCGAGCAATCAGCCCCAGCATTTT.